The clone carrying this T cell receptor (beta chain) was observed once. The antigen remains unidentified. TCRdb's table, derived via immunoSEQ multiplex PCR, lists solely in-frame clones and lacks some. The sample has about 68,000 clones, about 89% seen once. These data originate in a study of cytomegalovirus exposure and HLA in healthy donors. Study summary: The same platform was used for the 95 to 150 validation repertoires and the 600 to 850 first-cohort repertoires, a later analysis reported. General observations from the study: The study designated about 180 TCR beta chains cytomegalovirus-associated. In vitro experiments confirmed that three CMV-associated chains were specific for CMV antigens. For most TCR sequences rarity was the rule, although some public TCRs occurred in many donors.

CDR3 length: 15 residues. Germline V lookup: CDR1 MDHEN, CDR2 SYDVKM. V lost 3 bases to trimming and J lost 4 bases, with 13 bases between them. The sequence was obtained from a man aged 18-30 years in good health and CMV-seronegative. Sequencing was carried out using PBMCs. The chain joins TRBV28 to TRBJ1-5, with D uncertain. The CDR3 coding sequence is TGTGCCAGCAGTTTGCGGAGGCTTCTGAATCAGCCCCAGCATTTT. This encodes CASSLRRLLNQPQHF.